This T cell receptor (beta chain) derives from a study of T-cell reconstitution after alpha-beta-depleted transplantation in children. Germline V gene lookup returns CDR1 SSHAT and CDR2 FNYEAQ (reference sequence). Trimming removed 5 bases from V and 1 base from J, with 11 bases in between. The CDR3 is made up of 14 amino acids. Unique molecular identifiers were incorporated into the prepared TCRbeta library. TCRdb passed the PCR reads through MiXCR, listing each CDR3 protein once. The table includes about 250,000 distinct CDR3 sequences, 20% to 30% detected once. Points from the study as a whole: Two months or so post-transplant, alpha-beta T cells reportedly derived from several hundred expanded graft clones.

This clonotype was counted between two and nine times. The antigen remains undetermined. The sequence derives from a female patient between 2 and 15 years old who had a stem cell transplant for congenital amegakaryocytic thrombocytopenia, so the T cells may come from the graft donor. The chain recombines TRBV7-7 with TRBJ2-5; the D call may be TRBD1 or TRBD2 (5 bases each). The sample was PBMCs, mostly from graft donor cells, taken 360 days after TCRalphabeta/CD19-depleted stem cell transplant. Here the CDR3 reads CASSHGTIQETQYF. The CDR3 nucleotides are TGTGCCAGCAGCCACGGGACCATCCAAGAGACCCAGTACTTC.